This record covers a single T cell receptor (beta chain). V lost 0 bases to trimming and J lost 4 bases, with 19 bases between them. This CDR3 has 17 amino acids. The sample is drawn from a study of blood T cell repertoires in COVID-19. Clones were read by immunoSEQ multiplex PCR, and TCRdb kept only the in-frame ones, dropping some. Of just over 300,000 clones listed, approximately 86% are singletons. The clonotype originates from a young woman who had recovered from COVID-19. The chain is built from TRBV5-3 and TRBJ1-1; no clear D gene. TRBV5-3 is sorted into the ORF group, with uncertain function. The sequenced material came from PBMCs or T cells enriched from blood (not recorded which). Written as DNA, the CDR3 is TGTGCCAGAAGCTTGGCCCGGAGAGGGAGATCGGGCACTGAAGCTTTCTTT. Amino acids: CARSLARRGRSGTEAFF.